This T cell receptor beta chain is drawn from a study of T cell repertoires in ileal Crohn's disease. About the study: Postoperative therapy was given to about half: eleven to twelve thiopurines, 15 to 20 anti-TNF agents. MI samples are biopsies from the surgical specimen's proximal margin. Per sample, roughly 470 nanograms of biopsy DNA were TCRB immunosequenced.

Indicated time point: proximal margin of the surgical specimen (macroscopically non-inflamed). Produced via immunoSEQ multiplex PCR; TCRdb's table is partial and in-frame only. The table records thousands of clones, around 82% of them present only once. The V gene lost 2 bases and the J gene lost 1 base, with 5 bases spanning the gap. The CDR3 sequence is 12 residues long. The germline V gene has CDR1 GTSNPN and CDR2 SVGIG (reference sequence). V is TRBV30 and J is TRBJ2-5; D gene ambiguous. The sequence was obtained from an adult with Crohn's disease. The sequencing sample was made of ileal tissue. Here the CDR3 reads CAWSWVQETQYF. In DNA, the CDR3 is TGTGCCTGGAGTTGGGTCCAAGAGACCCAGTACTTC.